This T cell receptor (beta chain) was documented in a study of Ad26.COV2.S vaccination and SARS-CoV-2 variants. Sequenced by immunoSEQ multiplex PCR; TCRdb stores in-frame clones only, minus some. The data contain hundreds of thousands of clones, 80% to 90% of them singletons. This clone was counted many times. Treatment specified: roughly 18 received Ad26.COV2.S at low or high dose, single or two shots; a few received placebo; per-sample allocation not given. The investigators took samples on day 63 after the first vaccine or placebo injection. Germline V CDR1 and CDR2: LGHNT, FRNRAP. The CDR3 loop spans 18 amino acids. V was trimmed by 0 bases and J by 3 bases, leaving 21 bases between them.

The sequence derives from a person aged 18 to 59 who received the Ad26.COV2.S COVID-19 vaccine or a placebo. V and J are TRBV12-5 and TRBJ2-7; D could derive from TRBD1 or TRBD2 (5 bases each). This specimen was peripheral blood, taken in a trial of Ad26.COV2.S vaccine versus placebo. CDR3 residues: CASGLVMSTSGTLYEQYF. DNA for the CDR3: TGTGCTAGTGGTTTGGTAATGAGTACATCCGGGACGCTCTACGAGCAGTACTTC.